The 23 T cell receptor beta chains below come from one sample, sequenced in a study of beta chain features in type 1 diabetes. cDNA synthesis used the whole RNA isolate, giving expressed TCRB sequences. Profiled with immunoSEQ multiplex PCR; TCRdb holds only in-frame clones, not every one. The sample gives roughly 300,000 clones, 8% of which show up once; less than 0.5% is in the top ten. The material sequenced was central memory CD4+ T cells from blood. The source is a woman under 30 in good health.

The chain combines TRBV25-1 with TRBJ1-4; tentatively, D is TRBD1 (5 bases). Germline V gives CDR1 MGHDK, CDR2 SYGVNS. The CDR3 extends over 16 amino acids. The ends were cut back, 6 bases at V and 3 bases at J, with 17 bases in the middle. CDR3: CASRRGSMAPNEKLFF. The CDR3, as DNA: TGTGCCAGCAGGAGGGGCAGTATGGCTCCTAATGAAAAACTGTTTTTT. The full variable domain, its missing parts supplied by reference TRBV25-1 and TRBJ1-4, is EADIYQTPRYLVIGTGKKITLECSQTMGHDKMYWYQQDPGMELHLIHYSYGVNSTEKGDLSSESTVSRIRTEHFPLTLESARPSHTSQYLCASRRGSMAPNEKLFFGSGTQLSVL.

The chain's CDR3 is CASSLGLAITDTQYF. In nucleotides, the CDR3 is TGCGCCAGCAGCTTGGGACTAGCAATAACAGATACGCAGTATTTT. The chain links TRBV5-1 to TRBJ2-3; 7 positions agree with TRBD2. This CDR3 is 15 amino acids long. Trimming at V came to 0 bases and at J to 3 bases, leaving 4 bases not matched to a gene. Germline-derived CDR1 and CDR2 are SGHRS and YFSETQ.

This clone appeared a few times. This rearrangement joins TRBV18 to TRBJ1-5, with D maybe TRBD1 (6 bases). The CDR3 has 15 residues. Germline loops: CDR1 KGHSH, CDR2 LQKENI. Trimming shortened V by 3 bases and J by 6 bases, and 15 bases separated the two germline ends. CDR3 bases: TGTGCCAGCTCACCGGAACAGGGTAGCGTTCAGCCCCAGCATTTT. It is translated as CASSPEQGSVQPQHF.

The chain joins TRBV11-2 to TRBJ2-1; 12 positions agree with TRBD2. The length of the CDR3 is 19 residues. Germline lookup yields CDR1 SGHAT and CDR2 FQNNGV. Trimming cost V 0 bases and J 4 bases; bases outside gene matches: 10. DNA of the CDR3: TGTGCCAGCAGCTTAGATGGCCTAGCGGGAGGGCCCTCATACAATGAGCAGTTCTTC. Translating gives CASSLDGLAGGPSYNEQFF. Full variable domain (rest looked up from reference TRBV11-2 and TRBJ2-1): EAGVAQSPRYKIIEKRQSVAFWCNPISGHATLYWYQQILGQGPKLLIQFQNNGVVDDSQLPKDRFSAERLKGVDSTLKIQPAKLEDSAVYLCASSLDGLAGGPSYNEQFFGPGTRLTVL.

This clone was observed a handful of times. CDR3: CAASGQFNYGYTF. CDR3 nucleotides: TGTGCCGCTTCGGGACAGTTTAACTATGGCTACACCTTC. The gene calls are TRBV13 and TRBJ1-2; 7 bases align to TRBD1. V gave up 11 bases and J gave up 1 base; unmatched junction bases: 7. The CDR3 length is 13 residues. The germline CDR1 and CDR2 sequences are PRHDT and FYEKMQ (reference sequence).

The chain combines TRBV7-2 with TRBJ2-5; D is undetermined. This CDR3 has 13 amino acids. Trimming cost V 2 bases and J 5 bases, with 9 bases left between them. Germline V gene lookup returns CDR1 SGHTA and CDR2 FQGNSA. Here the CDR3 reads CASSLSQAETQYF. The CDR3 region has the DNA TGTGCCAGCAGCTTATCCCAGGCTGAGACCCAGTACTTC.

This clone was observed a few times. This sequence joins TRBV9 and TRBJ2-3; 11 bases are a match to TRBD2. This CDR3 comprises 15 residues. Germline V CDR1 and CDR2: SGDLS, YYNGEE. V dropped 4 bases and J dropped 5; count of bases not matched to a gene: 6. The CDR3 DNA reads TGTGCCAGCAGCAAACTAGCGGGAGTCATAGATACGCAGTATTTT. This translates into CASSKLAGVIDTQYF.

This clone occurred a few times. The rearrangement uses TRBV28 and TRBJ1-5; no definite D call. The CDR3 covers 15 residues. CDR1 and CDR2 from the germline V gene are MDHEN and SYDVKM. The ends were cut back, 2 bases at V and 2 bases at J, with 10 bases in the middle. As DNA, the CDR3 is TGTGCCAGCAGTTTAGTTTTTTATGGCAATCAGCCCCAGCATTTT. It codes for CASSLVFYGNQPQHF.

The table lists this clone with many counts. The V call is TRBV6-1, the J call TRBJ2-4; D is tentatively TRBD1 or TRBD2 (5 bases each). CDR3 length: 18 amino acids. V shed 0 bases and J shed 5 bases, with 20 bases lying between them. Germline V CDR1 and CDR2: MNHNS, SASEGT. CDR3 residues: CASSEALSGQSRENIQYF. The CDR3 nucleotides read TGTGCCAGCAGTGAAGCGCTTTCGGGGCAGTCCCGAGAAAACATTCAGTACTTC.

By proportion, this clone is medium-sized. V gene TRBV28 combines with J gene TRBJ1-1, with D uncertain. V lost 5 bases and J 0 bases, leaving 16 bases between the germline ends. CDR1 and CDR2 from the germline V gene are MDHEN and SYDVKM. The CDR3 runs to 16 residues. CDR3 region: CASSLATGQMNTEAFF. Here the CDR3 DNA reads TGTGCCAGCAGTCTAGCCACCGGGCAGATGAACACTGAAGCTTTCTTT.

This clone has just a few counts. The chain joins TRBV7-6 to TRBJ2-2, with TRBD2 as a possible D gene (6 bases). Trimming took off 2 bases at V and 8 bases at J, with 24 bases between the two ends. Germline lookup yields CDR1 SGHVS and CDR2 FNYEAQ. There are 18 residues in the CDR3. The CDR3: CASSLSTARTIGGGELFF. In DNA, the CDR3 is TGTGCCAGCAGCTTAAGTACTGCACGGACGATCGGGGGAGGGGAGCTGTTTTTT.

This clone has only a few counts. The J gene is TRBJ1-5, the V gene TRBV7-6, with D uncertain. Trimming cost V 1 base and J 5 bases, with 6 bases left between them. The CDR3 spans 13 residues. Germline loops: CDR1 SGHVS, CDR2 FNYEAQ. In nucleotides, the CDR3 is TGTGCCAGCAGCTTAGGGTACGATCAGCCCCAGCATTTT. It specifies CASSLGYDQPQHF.

The table lists this clone with a few counts. J is TRBJ2-1 and V is TRBV15; 8 bases map to TRBD2. CDR1 is LNHNV and CDR2 is YYDKDF in the germline V gene (reference sequence). The CDR3 sequence is 16 residues long. The trim removed 1 base at V and 3 bases at J, leaving 5 bases unmatched. The DNA for the CDR3 is TGTGCCACCAGCAGAGTTGATAGCGGGGTCTACAATGAGCAGTTCTTC. This codes for CATSRVDSGVYNEQFF.

This clone came up a few times. This same CDR3 is encoded by further DNA sequences in the sample. The rearrangement joins TRBV28 to TRBJ2-7; D remains unclear. The CDR3 is 13 amino acids. V lost 2 bases and J 2 bases, leaving 7 bases between the germline ends. In germline, CDR1 is MDHEN, CDR2 SYDVKM. In DNA, the CDR3 is TGTGCCAGCAGTTTACAAGCCCCCTACGAGCAGTACTTC. Protein sequence: CASSLQAPYEQYF. Full variable domain (rest looked up from reference TRBV28 and TRBJ2-7): DVKVTQSSRYLVKRTGEKVFLECVQDMDHENMFWYRQDPGLGLRLIYFSYDVKMKEKGDIPEGYSVSREKKERFSLILESASTNQTSMYLCASSLQAPYEQYFGPGTRLTVT.

This clone was found a few times. Here the CDR3 reads CASSWGRGRLNTEAFF. CDR3 DNA sequence: TGTGCCAGCAGTTGGGGCAGGGGCCGACTGAACACTGAAGCTTTCTTT. The chain recombines TRBV27 with TRBJ1-1, with D possibly being TRBD1 (6 bases). The CDR3 runs 16 residues. Germline V gene sequence: CDR1 MNHEY, CDR2 SMNVEV (reference sequence). Trimming removed 4 bases from V and 0 bases from J, with 15 bases in between.

This clone has at least ten counts. The chain carries TRBV7-9 and TRBJ2-6, with 9 bases fitting TRBD2. V gave up 5 bases and J gave up 1 base; unmatched junction bases: 6. CDR1 is SEHNR, CDR2 FQNEAQ, per germline (reference sequence). The CDR3 is 17 residues long. CDR3: CASSHVAGASGANVLTF. In nucleotides, the CDR3 is TGTGCCAGCAGCCACGTAGCGGGAGCATCTGGGGCCAACGTCCTGACTTTC.

The chain combines TRBV5-1 with TRBJ2-7, with 10 bases that match TRBD2. Unmatched junction bases numbered 6, after V lost 0 bases and J lost 3 bases. The germline V gene has CDR1 SGHRS and CDR2 YFSETQ. The length of the CDR3 is 16 residues. The CDR3 DNA follows: TGCGCCAGCAGCTTGGGACTAGCGGGTAGCCTCTACGAGCAGTACTTC. Protein: CASSLGLAGSLYEQYF.

The V call is TRBV5-1, the J call TRBJ2-5; the D gene could be TRBD1 or TRBD2 (5 bases each). V lost 3 bases and J 4 bases, leaving 10 bases between the germline ends. The length of the CDR3 is 13 residues. Germline-derived CDR1 and CDR2 are SGHRS and YFSETQ. The chain's CDR3 is CASSYGAGETQYF. CDR3 DNA: TGCGCCAGCAGCTACGGGGCGGGAGAGACCCAGTACTTC.

This clone was detected a few times. V is TRBV7-9 and J is TRBJ2-5; D is undetermined. This CDR3 is built from 15 residues. The germline gives CDR1 SEHNR, CDR2 FQNEAQ (reference sequence). Between the trimmed V and J ends, which lost 5 bases and 2 bases, there was a span of 15 bases. CDR3 DNA: TGTGCCAGCAGCCCCCAGTCGGGCCCGCAAGAGACCCAGTACTTC. Protein sequence: CASSPQSGPQETQYF. Based on the CDR3 plus reference TRBV7-9 and TRBJ2-5, the full variable domain is DTGVSQNPRHKITKRGQNVTFRCDPISEHNRLYWYRQTLGQGPEFLTYFQNEAQLEKSRLLSDRFSAERPKGSFSTLEIQRTEQGDSAMYLCASSPQSGPQETQYFGPGTRLLVL.

This chain joins TRBV27 and TRBJ2-5, with 9 bases fitting TRBD1. CDR1 and CDR2 from the germline V gene are MNHEY and SMNVEV (reference sequence). V was pared by 2 bases and J by 6 bases, with 7 bases of the junction left unmatched. The CDR3 covers 15 residues. CDR3 protein: CASSLGGTGSKTQYF. The CDR3 region has the DNA TGTGCCAGCAGTTTAGGAGGGACAGGGTCAAAGACCCAGTACTTC.

In its sample, this clone was seen many times. CDR3 loop: CAIRPGTGGYEQYF. The CDR3, as DNA: TGTGCCATCAGACCCGGGACAGGGGGTTACGAGCAGTACTTC. The chain carries TRBV10-3 and TRBJ2-7; 11 bases map to TRBD1. Germline V gene lookup returns CDR1 ENHRY and CDR2 SYGVKD. The J segment lost 4 bases and the V segment lost 6 bases, leaving 5 bases of the junction unmatched. The CDR3 has 14 amino acids.

This clone has a count of ten or more. The gene calls are TRBV28 and TRBJ1-2; no firm D call. This CDR3 has 15 amino acids. The germline CDR1 and CDR2 sequences are MDHEN and SYDVKM. Deletions cut 2 bases from V and 2 bases from J, with 12 bases between. CDR3 protein: CASSLVTTPNYGYTF. In DNA form, the CDR3 reads TGTGCCAGCAGTTTAGTGACAACTCCGAACTATGGCTACACCTTC.

The rearrangement joins TRBV5-6 to TRBJ1-5, with D uncertain. The CDR3 is 14 residues long. The germline V and J ends were trimmed by 1 base and 3 bases, with 8 bases remaining between them. Germline V gene lookup returns CDR1 SGHDT and CDR2 YYEEEE. The DNA of the CDR3 is TGTGCCAGCAGCTTGTGGAGCAACAATCAGCCCCAGCATTTT. Encoded protein: CASSLWSNNQPQHF.